This T cell receptor (beta chain) emerged from a study of patients and donors after allogeneic stem cell transplantation. The V gene lost 0 bases and the J gene lost 2 bases, with 3 bases spanning the gap. This CDR3 comprises 13 residues. Germline CDR1 is MRHNA and CDR2 is SNTAGT. TCRdb itself ran the RT-PCR reads through MiXCR, one entry per CDR3 protein. The sample records over 400,000 distinct CDR3 sequences, around 16% being singletons. What was sequenced was blood, either unsorted or a sorted T cell fraction (not recorded which). The chain links TRBV6-4 to TRBJ2-3; D unclear. The sequence came from a human donor who was either an allogeneic HSCT recipient or a stem cell or donor lymphocyte infusion donor (not recorded which). It is not recorded whose cells these are; they may come from a transplant donor. The CDR3 is CASSDSTTDTQYF. In nucleotides, the CDR3 is TGTGCCAGCAGTGACTCGACCACAGATACGCAGTATTTT.